The 16 T cell receptor beta chains below all came from one sample that was sequenced in a study of identical twins. Each CDR3 protein gets one entry after TCRdb re-called the 5' RACE reads with MiXCR. The sample includes roughly 720,000 distinct CDR3 sequences, roughly 18% of them seen just once. The same sample was also studied in work on T cells expressing NK-cell markers.

Sequenced material: PBMCs. Every receptor here comes from a woman under 30 in good health.

On this clonotype itself: Sequence at one end of the junction differs from germline and may be a read error. V gene TRBV12-3 or TRBV12-4 combines with J gene TRBJ1-1; D is undetermined. The CDR3 spans 12 residues. The CDR3 reads CASSPMKTEAFF. CDR3 DNA: TGTGCCAGCAGTCCGATGAAAACTGAAGCTTTCTTT.

Only one count was recorded for this clonotype. This rearrangement joins TRBV20-1 to TRBJ2-2; D tentatively reads TRBD1 or TRBD2 (5 bases each). The CDR3 has 15 amino acids. Germline CDR1 is DFQATT and CDR2 is SNEGSKA (reference sequence). V was shortened by 1 base and J by 7 bases, with 16 bases between the two germline ends. CDR3 amino acids: CSARVSGRAGGELFF. In nucleotides, the CDR3 is TGCAGTGCTAGAGTTTCCGGCAGGGCGGGCGGGGAGCTGTTTTTT.

V gene TRBV6-1 combines with J gene TRBJ2-1, with D perhaps matching TRBD1 (5 bases). V was cut by 11 bases and J by 9 bases, with 23 bases left in between. CDR1 and CDR2 (germline): MNHNS, SASEGT. The CDR3 covers 14 residues. CDR3 region: CACNSGAIRGEQFF. In DNA, the CDR3 is TGTGCCTGCAACTCCGGCGCCATTAGGGGTGAGCAGTTCTTC.

The chain recombines TRBV12-3 or TRBV12-4 with TRBJ2-7, with D tentatively TRBD1 (5 bases). V was pared by 5 bases and J by 3 bases, with 14 bases between. The CDR3 spans 14 residues. As DNA, the CDR3 is TGTGCCAGCAGTGGTATTGACAGTTACTACGAGCAGTACTTC. Translation: CASSGIDSYYEQYF.

This clonotype was detected only a few times. The V call is TRBV2, the J call TRBJ1-5; 8 nucleotides align to TRBD1. Trimming removed 1 base from V and 6 bases from J; junction bases left unmatched: 8. Germline V gene data show CDR1 as SNHLY and CDR2 as FYNNEI. The CDR3 length is 16 residues. CDR3 in amino acids: CASSEVTTGGTQPQHF. The DNA for the CDR3 is TGTGCCAGCAGTGAAGTGACTACAGGGGGAACTCAGCCCCAGCATTTT.

This chain uses TRBV12-5 with TRBJ2-7, with TRBD1 matching 8 bases. Trimming cost V 4 bases and J 5 bases; bases outside gene matches: 7. Per the germline V gene, CDR1 is LGHNT and CDR2 is FRNRAP. The CDR3 length is 14 residues. The CDR3 nucleotides read TGTGCTAGTGGTTCAGGACAGGGCAGGAACGAGCAGTACTTC. Amino acids: CASGSGQGRNEQYF. Full variable domain (missing parts from reference TRBV12-5 and TRBJ2-7): DARVTQTPRHKVTEMGQEVTMRCQPILGHNTVFWYRQTMMQGLELLAYFRNRAPLDDSGMPKDRFSAEMPDATLATLKIQPSEPRDSAVYFCASGSGQGRNEQYFGPGTRLTVT.

This chain connects TRBV11-1 to TRBJ1-4; 7 bases line up with TRBD1. V shed 5 bases and J 6 bases; nucleotides not matched to a gene: 24. There are 20 residues in the CDR3. The germline V gene encodes CDR1 SGHAT and CDR2 FQDESV (reference sequence). The CDR3 reads CASSHPTSGRGARWYEKLFF. The CDR3, as DNA: TGTGCCAGCAGCCACCCTACCTCGGGCAGGGGGGCGAGGTGGTATGAAAAACTGTTTTTT.

This clonotype was observed a handful of times. The chain employs TRBV20-1 and TRBJ1-1; D not resolved. The V gene's germline CDR1 is DFQATT and CDR2 SNEGSKA (reference sequence). The CDR3 has 15 amino acids. V lost 6 bases, J lost 0 bases, and 17 bases lay in between. The CDR3 nucleotides are TGCAGTGCCTGGTTATTTGGAGGTATGAACACTGAAGCTTTCTTT. This gives the protein CSAWLFGGMNTEAFF.

The chain uses TRBV7-3 and TRBJ2-1; the match to TRBD2 covers 8 bases. CDR3 length equals 17 residues. With V trimmed by 3 bases and J by 0 bases, 7 bases remained unmatched. Germline CDR1 reads SGHTA; CDR2 reads FQGTGA. The CDR3 reads CASSFPDAGGSYNEQFF. The CDR3 DNA reads TGTGCCAGCAGCTTCCCAGATGCGGGGGGCTCCTACAATGAGCAGTTCTTC.

Only a few counts were recorded for this clonotype. The chain is built from TRBV5-1 and TRBJ1-2; D unresolved. This CDR3 region has 14 residues. V dropped 6 bases and J dropped 5 bases, with 17 bases sitting between them. Germline V gene sequence: CDR1 SGHRS, CDR2 YFSETQ. The CDR3 spells CASTVGLGSYGYTF. DNA for the CDR3: TGCGCCAGCACCGTGGGCCTGGGAAGTTATGGCTACACCTTC.

This clonotype was seen more than once but under ten times. This chain joins TRBV20-1 and TRBJ2-1, with TRBD2 identical over 12 bases. This CDR3 spans 16 amino acids. Losses at the gene ends were 3 bases for V and 0 bases for J; bases not matched to a gene: 3. Germline CDR1 reads DFQATT; CDR2 reads SNEGSKA (reference sequence). The CDR3 bases are TGCAGTGCTAGGGGACTAGCGGGCCTCTCCTACAATGAGCAGTTCTTC. Protein sequence: CSARGLAGLSYNEQFF.

The J gene is TRBJ2-1, the V gene TRBV18, with 7 positions matching TRBD2. J lost 0 bases, V lost 6 bases, and 5 bases had no gene match. This CDR3 has 15 residues. The germline V gene has CDR1 KGHSH and CDR2 LQKENI. CDR3 residues: CASSRLADSYNEQFF. As DNA, the CDR3 is TGTGCCAGCTCCCGGCTAGCGGACTCCTACAATGAGCAGTTCTTC.

V is TRBV5-1 and J is TRBJ2-7, with a weak D call TRBD1 (6 bases). The germline V gene encodes CDR1 SGHRS and CDR2 YFSETQ. This CDR3 contains 14 residues. Trimming removed 4 bases at V and 1 base at J, with 12 bases between. In nucleotides, the CDR3 is TGCGCCAGCAGCCAGACAGGAGAGTCCTACGAGCAGTACTTC. Translated, it gives CASSQTGESYEQYF.

The J gene is TRBJ2-1, the V gene TRBV3-1; no clear D. Germline CDR1 and CDR2: LGHDT and YNNKEL (reference sequence). The CDR3 length is 15 residues. V lost 4 bases, J lost 7 bases, and 17 bases lay in between. The CDR3 is CASSPSYKGSNEQFF. The CDR3 coding sequence is TGTGCCAGCAGCCCCTCCTACAAAGGTTCTAATGAGCAGTTCTTC.

This clonotype was found a few times. The rearrangement links TRBV5-1 to TRBJ2-7; the D gene is possibly TRBD2 (6 bases). The CDR3 extends over 14 amino acids. The germline V and J ends were trimmed by 4 bases and 5 bases, with 16 bases remaining between them. Per the germline V gene, CDR1 is SGHRS and CDR2 is YFSETQ. Written as DNA, the CDR3 is TGCGCCAGCAGCCGCCTTGGGGGGAGTAACGAGCAGTACTTC. It specifies CASSRLGGSNEQYF.

The chain has TRBV9 and TRBJ2-1, with D possibly TRBD1 on 5 matching bases. The length of the CDR3 is 14 residues. Deletions cut 3 bases from V and 8 bases from J, with 15 bases between. Germline CDR1 and CDR2: SGDLS and YYNGEE. The CDR3 is CASSASRGGHEQFF. The CDR3 DNA reads as TGTGCCAGCAGCGCGTCAAGGGGTGGACATGAGCAGTTCTTC.